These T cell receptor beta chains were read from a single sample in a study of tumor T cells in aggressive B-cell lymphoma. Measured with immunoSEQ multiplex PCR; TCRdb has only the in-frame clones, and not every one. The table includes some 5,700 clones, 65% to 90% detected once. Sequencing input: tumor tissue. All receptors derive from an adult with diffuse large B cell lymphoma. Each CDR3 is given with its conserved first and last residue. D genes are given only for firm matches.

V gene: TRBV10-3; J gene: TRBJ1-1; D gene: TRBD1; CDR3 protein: CAISPTGAPRIEAFF
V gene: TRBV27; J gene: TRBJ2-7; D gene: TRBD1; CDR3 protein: CASGNRGLLNEQYF
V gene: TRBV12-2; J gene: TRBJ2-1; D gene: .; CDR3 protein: CASRLARPKELAGYNEQFF
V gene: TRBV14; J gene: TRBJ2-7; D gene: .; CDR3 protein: CASSQYGNRYQPYEQYF
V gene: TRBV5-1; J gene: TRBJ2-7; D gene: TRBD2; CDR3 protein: CASSLVAGEIYEQYF
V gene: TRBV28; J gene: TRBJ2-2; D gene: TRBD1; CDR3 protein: CASGGQGNVGELFF
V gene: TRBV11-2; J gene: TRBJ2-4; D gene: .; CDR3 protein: CASSPTSLTKNIQYF
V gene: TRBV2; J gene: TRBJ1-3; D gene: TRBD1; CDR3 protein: CASSPGQNSGNTIYF
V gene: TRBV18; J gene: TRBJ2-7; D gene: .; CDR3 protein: CASSPRDEQYF
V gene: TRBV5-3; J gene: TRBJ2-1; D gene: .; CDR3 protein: CARSSGVGEQFF
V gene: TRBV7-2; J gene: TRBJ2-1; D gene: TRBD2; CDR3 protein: CASSVREVSYNEQFF
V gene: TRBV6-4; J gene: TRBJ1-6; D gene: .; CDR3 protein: CASSDSRGNSLLHF
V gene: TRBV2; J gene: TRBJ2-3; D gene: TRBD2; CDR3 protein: CASSEAPGLAGFSTDTQYF
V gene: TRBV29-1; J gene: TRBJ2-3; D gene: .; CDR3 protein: CSVEENEYTQYF
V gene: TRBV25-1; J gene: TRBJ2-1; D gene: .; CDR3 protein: CASSEVDEQFF
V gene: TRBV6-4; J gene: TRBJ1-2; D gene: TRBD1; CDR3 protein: CASSDQGQGDGYTF
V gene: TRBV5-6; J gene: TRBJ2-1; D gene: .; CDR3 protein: CASSMLAWFYGEQFF
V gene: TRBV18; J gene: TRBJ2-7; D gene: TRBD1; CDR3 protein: CASSLTGGSSIAEQYF
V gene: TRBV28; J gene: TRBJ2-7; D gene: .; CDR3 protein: CASSLTGSSYEQYF
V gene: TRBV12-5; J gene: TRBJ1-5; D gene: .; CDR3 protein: CASGLETDQPQHF
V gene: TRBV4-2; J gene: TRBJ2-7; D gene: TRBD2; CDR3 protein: CASSLGLEGDEQYF
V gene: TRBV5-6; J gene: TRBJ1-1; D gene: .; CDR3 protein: CASSLTVSTEAFF
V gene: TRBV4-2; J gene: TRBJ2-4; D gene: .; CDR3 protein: CASSQGEGKGNIQYF
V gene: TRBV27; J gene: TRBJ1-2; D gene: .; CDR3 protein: CASPPGDSVDYGYTF
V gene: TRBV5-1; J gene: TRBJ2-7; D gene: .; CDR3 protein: CASSFRYEQYF
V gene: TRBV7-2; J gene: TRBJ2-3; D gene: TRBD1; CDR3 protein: CASSQGQGTDTQYF
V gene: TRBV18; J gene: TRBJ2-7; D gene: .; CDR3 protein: CASSPSQDYYEQYF